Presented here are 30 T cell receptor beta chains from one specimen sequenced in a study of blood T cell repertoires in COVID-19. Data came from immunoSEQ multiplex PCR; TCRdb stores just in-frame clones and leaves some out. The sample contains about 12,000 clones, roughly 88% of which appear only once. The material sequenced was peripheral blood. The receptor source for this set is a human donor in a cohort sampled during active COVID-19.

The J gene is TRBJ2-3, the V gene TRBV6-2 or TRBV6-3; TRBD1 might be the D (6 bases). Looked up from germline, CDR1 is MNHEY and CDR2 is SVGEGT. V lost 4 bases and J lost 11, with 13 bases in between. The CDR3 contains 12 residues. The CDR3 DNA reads TGTGCCAGCAGTTTTGGAAGGGGACAGCAGTATTTT. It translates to CASSFGRGQQYF.

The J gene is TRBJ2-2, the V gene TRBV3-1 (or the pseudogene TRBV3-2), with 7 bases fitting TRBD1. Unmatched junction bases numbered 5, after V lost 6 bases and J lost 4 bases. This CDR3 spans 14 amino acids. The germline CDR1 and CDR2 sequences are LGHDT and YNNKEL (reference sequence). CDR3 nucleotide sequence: TGTGCCAGCAGGTCAGGGGGTTCCACCGGGGAGCTGTTTTTT. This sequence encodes CASRSGGSTGELFF.

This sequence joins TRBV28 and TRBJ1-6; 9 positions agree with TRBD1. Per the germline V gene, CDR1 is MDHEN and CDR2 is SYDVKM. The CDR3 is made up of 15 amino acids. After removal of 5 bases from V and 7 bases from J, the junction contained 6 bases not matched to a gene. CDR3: CASSATGQGNSPLHF. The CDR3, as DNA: TGTGCCAGCAGTGCAACGGGACAGGGAAATTCACCCCTCCACTTT. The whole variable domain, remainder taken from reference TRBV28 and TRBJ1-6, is DVKVTQSSRYLVKRTGEKVFLECVQDMDHENMFWYRQDPGLGLRLIYFSYDVKMKEKGDIPEGYSVSREKKERFSLILESASTNQTSMYLCASSATGQGNSPLHFGNGTRLTVT.

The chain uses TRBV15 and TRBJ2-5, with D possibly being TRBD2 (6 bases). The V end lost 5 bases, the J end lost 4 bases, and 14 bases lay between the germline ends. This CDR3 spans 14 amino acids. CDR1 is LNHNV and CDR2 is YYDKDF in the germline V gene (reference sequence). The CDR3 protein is CATSSPGVRETQYF. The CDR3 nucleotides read TGTGCCACCAGCTCCCCGGGGGTTCGAGAGACCCAGTACTTC. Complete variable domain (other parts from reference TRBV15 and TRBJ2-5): DAMVIQNPRYQVTQFGKPVTLSCSQTLNHNVMYWYQQKSSQAPKLLFHYYDKDFNNEADTPDNFQSRRPNTSFCFLDIRSPGLGDTAMYLCATSSPGVRETQYFGPGTRLLVL.

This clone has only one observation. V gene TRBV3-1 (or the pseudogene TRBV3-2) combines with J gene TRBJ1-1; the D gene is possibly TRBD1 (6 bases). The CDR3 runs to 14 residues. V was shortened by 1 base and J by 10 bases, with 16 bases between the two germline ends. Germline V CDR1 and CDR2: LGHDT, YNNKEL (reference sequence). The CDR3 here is CASSQATGGRGAFF. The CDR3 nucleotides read TGTGCCAGCAGCCAAGCGACGGGGGGGCGGGGAGCTTTCTTT.

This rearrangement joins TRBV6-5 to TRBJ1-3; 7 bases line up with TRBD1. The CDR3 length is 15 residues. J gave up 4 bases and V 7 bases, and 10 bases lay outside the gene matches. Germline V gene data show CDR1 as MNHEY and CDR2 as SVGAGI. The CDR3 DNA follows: TGTGCCAGCAACCCAATGGGGACAGTCGGAAACACCATATATTTT. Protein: CASNPMGTVGNTIYF.

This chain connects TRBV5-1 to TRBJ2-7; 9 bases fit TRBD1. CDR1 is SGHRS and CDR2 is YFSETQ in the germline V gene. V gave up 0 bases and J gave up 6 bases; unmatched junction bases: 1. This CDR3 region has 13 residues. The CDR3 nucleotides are TGCGCCAGCAGCTTGGAGGGACAGGGCGAGCAGTACTTC. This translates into CASSLEGQGEQYF.

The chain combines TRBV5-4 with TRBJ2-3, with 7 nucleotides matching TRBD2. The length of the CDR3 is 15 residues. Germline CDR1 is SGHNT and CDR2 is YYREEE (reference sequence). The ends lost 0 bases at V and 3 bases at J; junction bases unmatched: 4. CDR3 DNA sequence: TGTGCCAGCAGCTTGGGAGCGGGATTAACAGATACGCAGTATTTT. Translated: CASSLGAGLTDTQYF.

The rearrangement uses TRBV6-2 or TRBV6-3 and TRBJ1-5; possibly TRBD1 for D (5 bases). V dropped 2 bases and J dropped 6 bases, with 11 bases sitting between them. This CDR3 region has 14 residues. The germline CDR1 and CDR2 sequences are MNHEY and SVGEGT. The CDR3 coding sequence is TGTGCCAGCAGTTACGGTGGGGCTAGTCAGCCCCAGCATTTT. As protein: CASSYGGASQPQHF.

CDR3: CASSQVSYPNTGELFF. CDR3 nucleotide sequence: TGTGCCAGCAGCCAAGTCTCCTACCCGAACACCGGGGAGCTGTTTTTT. The rearrangement joins TRBV3-1 (or the pseudogene TRBV3-2) to TRBJ2-2; unclear D gene. Trimming stripped 1 base from V and 0 bases from J, with 9 bases between. The CDR3 runs to 16 residues. Germline CDR1 is LGHDT and CDR2 is YNNKEL (reference sequence).

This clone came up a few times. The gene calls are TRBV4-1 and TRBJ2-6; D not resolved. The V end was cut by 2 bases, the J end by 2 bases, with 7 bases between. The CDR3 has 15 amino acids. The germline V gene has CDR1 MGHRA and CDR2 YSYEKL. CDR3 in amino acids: CASSQLVAGANVLTF. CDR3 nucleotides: TGCGCCAGCAGCCAACTAGTTGCTGGGGCCAACGTCCTGACTTTC.

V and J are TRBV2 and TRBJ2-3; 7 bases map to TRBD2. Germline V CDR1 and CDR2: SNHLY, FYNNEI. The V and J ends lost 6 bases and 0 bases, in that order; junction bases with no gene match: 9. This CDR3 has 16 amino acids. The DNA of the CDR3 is TGTGCCAGCAGGGGGGAGCGGGGAGCTAGCACAGATACGCAGTATTTT. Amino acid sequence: CASRGERGASTDTQYF.

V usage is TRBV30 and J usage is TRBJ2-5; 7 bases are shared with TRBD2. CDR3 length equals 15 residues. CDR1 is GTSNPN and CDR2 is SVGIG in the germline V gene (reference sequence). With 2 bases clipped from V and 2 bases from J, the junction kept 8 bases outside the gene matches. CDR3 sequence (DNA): TGTGCCTGGAGTAAGATGGGGACTACACAAGAGACCCAGTACTTC. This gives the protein CAWSKMGTTQETQYF.

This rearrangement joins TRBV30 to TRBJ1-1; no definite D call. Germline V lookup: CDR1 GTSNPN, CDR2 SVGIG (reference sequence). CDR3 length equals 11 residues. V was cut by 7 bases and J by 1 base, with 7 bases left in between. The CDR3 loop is CAFRGNTEAFF. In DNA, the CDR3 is TGTGCCTTTCGGGGGAACACTGAAGCTTTCTTT.

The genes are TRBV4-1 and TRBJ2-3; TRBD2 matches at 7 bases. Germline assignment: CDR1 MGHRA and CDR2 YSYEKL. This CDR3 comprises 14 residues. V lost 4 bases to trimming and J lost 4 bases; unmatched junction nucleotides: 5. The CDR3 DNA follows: TGCGCCAGCAGCCGGGCGGGAGCACCAGATACGCAGTATTTT. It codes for CASSRAGAPDTQYF.

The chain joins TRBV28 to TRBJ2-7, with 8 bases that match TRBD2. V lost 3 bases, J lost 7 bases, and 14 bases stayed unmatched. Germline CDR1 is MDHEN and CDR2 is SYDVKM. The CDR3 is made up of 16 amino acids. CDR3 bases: TGTGCCAGCAGTTTCCGGCGGACTAGCCCTCGTGGAGAGCAGTACTTC. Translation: CASSFRRTSPRGEQYF.

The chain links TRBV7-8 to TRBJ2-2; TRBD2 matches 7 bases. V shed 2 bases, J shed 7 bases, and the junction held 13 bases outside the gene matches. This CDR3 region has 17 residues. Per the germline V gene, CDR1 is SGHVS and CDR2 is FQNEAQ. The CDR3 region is CASSLMGSGLLIGELFF. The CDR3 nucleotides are TGTGCCAGCAGCTTAATGGGTAGCGGGTTGTTGATCGGGGAGCTGTTTTTT.

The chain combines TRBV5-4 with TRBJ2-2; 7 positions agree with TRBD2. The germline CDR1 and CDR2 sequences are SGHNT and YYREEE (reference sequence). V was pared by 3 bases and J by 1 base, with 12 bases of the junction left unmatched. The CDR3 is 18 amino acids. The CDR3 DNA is TGTGCCAGCAGCTCTACCACTTTAGCGGGCCGGAACACCGGGGAGCTGTTTTTT. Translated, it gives CASSSTTLAGRNTGELFF.

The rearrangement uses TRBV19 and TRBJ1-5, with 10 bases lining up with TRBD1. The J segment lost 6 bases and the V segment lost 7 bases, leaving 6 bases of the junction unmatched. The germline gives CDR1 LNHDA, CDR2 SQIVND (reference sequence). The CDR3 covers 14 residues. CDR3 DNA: TGTGCCAGTAAGGGGACAGGGGATATTCAGCCCCAGCATTTT. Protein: CASKGTGDIQPQHF.

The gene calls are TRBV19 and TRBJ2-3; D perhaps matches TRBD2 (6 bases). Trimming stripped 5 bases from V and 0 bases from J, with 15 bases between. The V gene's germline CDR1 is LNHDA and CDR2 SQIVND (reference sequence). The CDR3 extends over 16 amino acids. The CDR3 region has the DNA TGTGCCAGTAGTCCAAGGGTAGCGGTGAGCACAGATACGCAGTATTTT. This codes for CASSPRVAVSTDTQYF. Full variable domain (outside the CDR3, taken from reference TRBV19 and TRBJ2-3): DGGITQSPKYLFRKEGQNVTLSCEQNLNHDAMYWYRQDPGQGLRLIYYSQIVNDFQKGDIAEGYSVSREKKESFPLTVTSAQKNPTAFYLCASSPRVAVSTDTQYFGPGTRLTVL.

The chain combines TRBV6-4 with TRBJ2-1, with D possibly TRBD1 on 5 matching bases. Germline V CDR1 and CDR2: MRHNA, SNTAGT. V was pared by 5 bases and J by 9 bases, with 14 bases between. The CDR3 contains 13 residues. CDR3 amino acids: CASSKTGSGEQFF. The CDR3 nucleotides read TGTGCCAGCAGTAAAACAGGATCTGGTGAGCAGTTCTTC.

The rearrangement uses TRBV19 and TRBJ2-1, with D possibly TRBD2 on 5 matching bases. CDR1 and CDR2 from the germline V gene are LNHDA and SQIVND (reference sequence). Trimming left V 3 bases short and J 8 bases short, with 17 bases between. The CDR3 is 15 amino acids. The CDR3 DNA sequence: TGTGCCAGTAGTATCCAGAGGGCCGTCTCCGATGAGCAGTTCTTC. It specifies CASSIQRAVSDEQFF.

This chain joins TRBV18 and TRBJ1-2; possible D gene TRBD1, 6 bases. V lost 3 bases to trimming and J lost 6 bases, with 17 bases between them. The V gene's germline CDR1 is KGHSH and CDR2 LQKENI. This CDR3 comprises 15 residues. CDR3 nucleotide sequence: TGTGCCAGCTCACCTTCAGGGGCCCTTAGGGATGGCTACACCTTC. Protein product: CASSPSGALRDGYTF.

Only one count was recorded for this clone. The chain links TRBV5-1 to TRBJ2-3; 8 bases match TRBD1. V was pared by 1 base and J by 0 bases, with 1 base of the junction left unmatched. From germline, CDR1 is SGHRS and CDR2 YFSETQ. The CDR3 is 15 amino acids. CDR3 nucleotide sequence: TGCGCCAGCAGCTTGCAGGGGGCAAGCACAGATACGCAGTATTTT. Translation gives CASSLQGASTDTQYF.

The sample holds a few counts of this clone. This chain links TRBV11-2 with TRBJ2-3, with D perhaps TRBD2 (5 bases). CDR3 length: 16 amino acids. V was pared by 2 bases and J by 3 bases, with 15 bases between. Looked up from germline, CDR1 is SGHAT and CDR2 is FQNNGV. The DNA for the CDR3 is TGTGCCAGCAGCTTAATGGTACGGGGAGCAACAGATACGCAGTATTTT. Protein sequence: CASSLMVRGATDTQYF.

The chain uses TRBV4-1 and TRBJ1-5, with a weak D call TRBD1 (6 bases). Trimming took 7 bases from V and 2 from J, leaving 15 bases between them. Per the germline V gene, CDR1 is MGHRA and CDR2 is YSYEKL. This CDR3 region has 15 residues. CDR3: CASITSEGGNQPQHF. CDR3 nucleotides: TGCGCCAGCATCACCTCCGAGGGGGGCAATCAGCCCCAGCATTTT.

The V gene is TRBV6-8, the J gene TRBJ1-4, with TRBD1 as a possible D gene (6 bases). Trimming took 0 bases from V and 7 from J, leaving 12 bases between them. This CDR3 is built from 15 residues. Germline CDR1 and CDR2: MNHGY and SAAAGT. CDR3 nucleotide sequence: TGTGCCAGCAGTTACTCATTGGGGGCTGGTGAAAAACTGTTTTTT. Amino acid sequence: CASSYSLGAGEKLFF.

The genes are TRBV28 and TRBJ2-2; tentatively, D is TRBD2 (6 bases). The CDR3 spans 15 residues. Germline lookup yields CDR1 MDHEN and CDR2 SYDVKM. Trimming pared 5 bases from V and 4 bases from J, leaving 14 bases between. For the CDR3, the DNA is TGTGCCAGCAGTGGTTCGGGACTCGGCACCGGGGAGCTGTTTTTT. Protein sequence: CASSGSGLGTGELFF.

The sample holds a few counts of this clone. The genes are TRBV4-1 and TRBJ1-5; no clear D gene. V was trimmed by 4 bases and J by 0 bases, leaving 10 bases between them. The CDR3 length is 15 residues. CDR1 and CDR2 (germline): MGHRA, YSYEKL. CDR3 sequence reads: CASSPLIGSNQPQHF. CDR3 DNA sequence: TGCGCCAGCAGCCCCCTAATCGGTAGCAATCAGCCCCAGCATTTT.

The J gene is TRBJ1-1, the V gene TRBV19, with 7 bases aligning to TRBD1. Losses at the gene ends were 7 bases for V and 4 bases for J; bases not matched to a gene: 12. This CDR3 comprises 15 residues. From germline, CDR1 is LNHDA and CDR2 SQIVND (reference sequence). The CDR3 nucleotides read TGTGCCAGTACCCCGTGGTCAGGGGGTGGCACTGAAGCTTTCTTT. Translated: CASTPWSGGGTEAFF.